One sample yielded the 31 T cell receptor beta chains listed below, sequenced in a study of control samples from healthy donors and cancer patients. Method: immunoSEQ multiplex PCR; TCRdb's copy keeps in-frame clones and lacks some. The table shows about 130,000 clones, with about 95% occurring only once. The sequenced material came from blood. The receptor source for this set is a man aged 30 to 45 in good health.

This rearrangement joins TRBV6-5 to TRBJ2-3; TRBD1 agrees at 8 bases. The CDR3 length is 13 residues. Germline lookup yields CDR1 MNHEY and CDR2 SVGAGI. Trimming at V came to 10 bases and at J to 6 bases, leaving 9 bases not matched to a gene. CDR3 sequence: CATTQGARDTQYF. CDR3 sequence (DNA): TGTGCCACCACCCAGGGGGCAAGGGATACGCAGTATTTT.

The chain is built from TRBV19 and TRBJ1-1; 10 bases line up with TRBD1. The CDR3 has 14 amino acids. Trimming removed 7 bases from V and 2 bases from J; junction bases left unmatched: 4. From germline, CDR1 is LNHDA and CDR2 SQIVND (reference sequence). For the CDR3, the DNA is TGTGCCAGTACCAGGGACAGGGGAAACACTGAAGCTTTCTTT. It yields the protein CASTRDRGNTEAFF.

This clone was picked up one time. This chain connects TRBV18 to TRBJ2-5; D not resolved. This CDR3 comprises 13 residues. The germline gives CDR1 KGHSH, CDR2 LQKENI. V was cut by 6 bases and J by 5 bases, with 13 bases left in between. CDR3 DNA sequence: TGTGCCAGCTCCCCCCGAACGGGCGAGACCCAGTACTTC. Translating gives CASSPRTGETQYF.

Worth noting for this clone: Other DNA sequences in this sample translate to the same CDR3. The chain recombines TRBV9 with TRBJ2-7; D uncertain. Germline-derived CDR1 and CDR2 are SGDLS and YYNGEE. This CDR3 contains 14 residues. V lost 0 bases to trimming and J lost 1 base, with 8 bases between them. The CDR3 spells CASSVEVGSYEQYF. CDR3 nucleotides: TGTGCCAGCAGCGTAGAGGTAGGGTCCTACGAGCAGTACTTC.

The chain is built from TRBV7-9 and TRBJ1-1; 10 nucleotides line up with TRBD1. The trim removed 4 bases at V and 5 bases at J, leaving 7 bases unmatched. CDR3 length equals 15 residues. The germline gives CDR1 SEHNR, CDR2 FQNEAQ (reference sequence). In DNA form, the CDR3 reads TGTGCCAGCAGCTCTTGGACAGGGGGAGTTACTGAAGCTTTCTTT. Translating it yields CASSSWTGGVTEAFF.

The CDR3 bases are TGTGCCAGCAGTCCCAGGACAGGGAGGAATCAGCCCCAGCATTTT. This codes for CASSPRTGRNQPQHF. The rearrangement uses TRBV6-2 or TRBV6-3 and TRBJ1-5; 8 nucleotides agree with TRBD1. The junction had 7 bases not matched to a gene; V was cut back by 5 bases and J by 4 bases. Germline CDR1 reads MNHEY; CDR2 reads SVGEGT. CDR3 length: 15 amino acids.

The rearrangement joins TRBV28 to TRBJ1-2; no clear D. The CDR3 has 12 residues. Germline-derived CDR1 and CDR2 are MDHEN and SYDVKM. The V gene lost 1 base and the J gene lost 8 bases, with 8 bases spanning the gap. The chain's CDR3 is CASSLSIRGYTF. The CDR3 DNA reads TGTGCCAGCAGTTTATCCATCCGAGGCTACACCTTC.

The chain has TRBV7-9 and TRBJ1-6, with 7 positions matching TRBD1. CDR3 length: 15 amino acids. The J segment lost 4 bases and the V segment lost 5 bases, leaving 5 bases of the junction unmatched. CDR1 and CDR2 (germline): SEHNR, FQNEAQ (reference sequence). CDR3 nucleotide sequence: TGTGCCAGCAGCCCAGAGACAGGGTATAATTCACCCCTCCACTTT. Residues: CASSPETGYNSPLHF.

This chain uses TRBV6-2 or TRBV6-3 with TRBJ2-1, with TRBD1 matching over 7 bases. J lost 9 bases, V lost 5 bases, and 7 bases had no gene match. CDR3 size: 13 residues. Germline V CDR1 and CDR2: MNHEY, SVGEGT. The CDR3 loop is CASSPPDRSEQFF. In DNA form, the CDR3 reads TGTGCCAGCAGTCCCCCGGACAGGAGTGAGCAGTTCTTC.

The gene calls are TRBV27 and TRBJ1-3, with no clear D. The germline gives CDR1 MNHEY, CDR2 SMNVEV (reference sequence). The V end was cut by 10 bases, the J end by 4 bases, with 5 bases between. There are 10 residues in the CDR3. This chain's CDR3 is CAKEGNTIYF. The CDR3 bases are TGTGCCAAGGAGGGAAACACCATATATTTT.

This clone showed up just once. The rearrangement links TRBV7-9 to TRBJ2-6, with 9 bases that match TRBD1. J gave up 4 bases and V 5 bases, and 3 bases lay outside the gene matches. The V gene's germline CDR1 is SEHNR and CDR2 FQNEAQ (reference sequence). The CDR3 totals 15 residues. CDR3 sequence (DNA): TGTGCCAGCAGCCGGACAGGGGTAGGGGCCAACGTCCTGACTTTC. The encoded protein is CASSRTGVGANVLTF.

This sequence joins TRBV12-3 or TRBV12-4 and TRBJ2-7; no clear D gene. V was trimmed by 6 bases and J by 4 bases, leaving 7 bases between them. The CDR3 has 11 residues. The CDR3 coding sequence is TGTGCCAGCAGCACCGGTTACGAGCAGTACTTC. Amino acid sequence: CASSTGYEQYF.

This chain links TRBV4-3 with TRBJ2-7, with 7 nucleotides matching TRBD1. The germline V gene has CDR1 LGHNA and CDR2 YSLEER. There are 17 residues in the CDR3. With 1 base clipped from V and 4 bases from J, the junction kept 13 bases outside the gene matches. CDR3 residues: CASSQGSALGGAYEQYF. The CDR3 DNA is TGCGCCAGCAGCCAAGGCTCGGCTTTAGGGGGCGCGTACGAGCAGTACTTC.

The chain joins TRBV6-2 or TRBV6-3 to TRBJ2-5; D call uncertain. CDR1 and CDR2 (germline): MNHEY, SVGEGT. The CDR3 totals 15 residues. V lost 0 bases and J 0 bases, leaving 8 bases between the germline ends. CDR3 nucleotide sequence: TGTGCCAGCAGTTACTCGGCCAGCGACCAAGAGACCCAGTACTTC. Encoded protein: CASSYSASDQETQYF.

V usage is TRBV6-5 and J usage is TRBJ1-1; unclear D gene. The CDR3 runs 13 residues. Per the germline V gene, CDR1 is MNHEY and CDR2 is SVGAGI. Deletions cut 5 bases from V and 0 bases from J, with 7 bases between. The CDR3 nucleotides read TGTGCCAGCAGTCTTAATATGAACACTGAAGCTTTCTTT. Its protein is CASSLNMNTEAFF.

This chain connects TRBV12-3 or TRBV12-4 to TRBJ1-6; D not resolved. Deletions cut 3 bases from V and 10 bases from J, with 10 bases between. The CDR3 has 13 residues. The CDR3 nucleotides are TGTGCCAGCAGTTTTTTAGGGAGATCACCCCTCCACTTT. It translates to CASSFLGRSPLHF.

The chain couples TRBV4-2 to TRBJ2-5; maybe TRBD2 (5 bases). V was trimmed by 4 bases and J by 3 bases, leaving 15 bases between them. Germline CDR1 LGHNA, CDR2 YNFKEQ. The CDR3 is 15 amino acids. Written as DNA, the CDR3 is TGTGCCAGCAGCCGCTCATCTCTGGGAGAAGAGACCCAGTACTTC. This encodes CASSRSSLGEETQYF.

The chain joins TRBV4-2 to TRBJ1-5, with 7 bases lining up with TRBD1. CDR1 is LGHNA and CDR2 is YNFKEQ in the germline V gene. This CDR3 spans 14 amino acids. V gave up 5 bases and J gave up 6 bases; unmatched junction bases: 7. CDR3 DNA: TGTGCCAGCAGCTATGACAGGGTGGGTCAGCCCCAGCATTTT. Translation gives CASSYDRVGQPQHF.

The chain combines TRBV4-1 with TRBJ1-5; D is uncertain. Germline V CDR1 and CDR2: MGHRA, YSYEKL. This CDR3 has 15 residues. Trimming removed 3 bases from V and 2 bases from J, with 11 bases in between. As DNA, the CDR3 is TGCGCCAGCAGCCAGCCCCCCGGGGGCAATCAGCCCCAGCATTTT. Encoded protein: CASSQPPGGNQPQHF.

The chain recombines TRBV2 with TRBJ1-2; D remains unclear. Deletions cut 5 bases from V and 5 bases from J, with 15 bases between. The CDR3 contains 14 residues. The germline gives CDR1 SNHLY, CDR2 FYNNEI. DNA for the CDR3: TGTGCCAGCAGTTACTTTTTGGAGGCGTATGGCTACACCTTC. Translating it yields CASSYFLEAYGYTF.

The chain links TRBV10-3 to TRBJ1-1; 7 bases match TRBD1. The CDR3 is made up of 14 amino acids. V lost 6 bases, J lost 1 base, and 5 bases stayed unmatched. The germline CDR1 and CDR2 sequences are ENHRY and SYGVKD. CDR3 nucleotides: TGTGCCATCAGAGGGGACAGTCGGAACACTGAAGCTTTCTTT. Its translation is CAIRGDSRNTEAFF.

The count of this clone is one. The chain carries TRBV18 and TRBJ1-1; D unresolved. The germline CDR1 and CDR2 sequences are KGHSH and LQKENI. This CDR3 has 13 residues. V was trimmed by 3 bases and J by 3 bases, leaving 8 bases between them. CDR3 in DNA: TGTGCCAGCTCACCCCGGGAGGACACTGAAGCTTTCTTT. It encodes CASSPREDTEAFF. Full variable domain (rest looked up from reference TRBV18 and TRBJ1-1): NAGVMQNPRHLVRRRGQEARLRCSPMKGHSHVYWYRQLPEEGLKFMVYLQKENIIDESGMPKERFSAEFPKEGPSILRIQQVVRGDSAAYFCASSPREDTEAFFGQGTRLTVV.

The V gene is TRBV7-9, the J gene TRBJ1-6; D is possibly TRBD1 (6 bases). Germline V gene data show CDR1 as SEHNR and CDR2 as FQNEAQ (reference sequence). V lost 3 bases and J 6 bases, leaving 12 bases between the germline ends. This CDR3 spans 15 amino acids. The CDR3 loop reads CASSLTGMGNSPLHF. The CDR3 coding sequence is TGTGCCAGCAGCTTGACAGGCATGGGTAATTCACCCCTCCACTTT. Full variable domain (outside the CDR3, taken from reference TRBV7-9 and TRBJ1-6): DTGVSQNPRHKITKRGQNVTFRCDPISEHNRLYWYRQTLGQGPEFLTYFQNEAQLEKSRLLSDRFSAERPKGSFSTLEIQRTEQGDSAMYLCASSLTGMGNSPLHFGNGTRLTVT.

The gene calls are TRBV3-1 (or the pseudogene TRBV3-2) and TRBJ2-7, with TRBD2 as a possible D gene (5 bases). Trimming removed 2 bases at V and 5 bases at J, with 13 bases between. Germline CDR1 LGHDT, CDR2 YNNKEL (reference sequence). The CDR3 totals 14 residues. The CDR3 protein is CASSQSSRLNEQYF. CDR3 DNA: TGTGCCAGCAGCCAAAGTAGTAGACTAAACGAGCAGTACTTC.

The rearrangement joins TRBV10-3 to TRBJ1-3; 8 bases line up with TRBD1. V gave up 5 bases and J gave up 0 bases; unmatched junction bases: 3. The CDR3 loop spans 15 amino acids. CDR1 and CDR2 (germline): ENHRY, SYGVKD. CDR3 region: CAISRGTGSGNTIYF. The CDR3 nucleotides are TGTGCCATCAGTCGGGGGACAGGCTCTGGAAACACCATATATTTT.

The gene calls are TRBV25-1 and TRBJ2-2, with TRBD1 matching over 8 bases. The germline V gene encodes CDR1 MGHDK and CDR2 SYGVNS. J lost 5 bases, V lost 5 bases, and 10 bases had no gene match. The CDR3 sequence is 16 residues long. For the CDR3, the DNA is TGTGCCAGCAGTCCGCCGGGACAGGTGGGGACCGGGGAGCTGTTTTTT. Translation: CASSPPGQVGTGELFF. The entire variable domain, with the rest obtained from reference TRBV25-1 and TRBJ2-2, is as follows: EADIYQTPRYLVIGTGKKITLECSQTMGHDKMYWYQQDPGMELHLIHYSYGVNSTEKGDLSSESTVSRIRTEHFPLTLESARPSHTSQYLCASSPPGQVGTGELFFGEGSRLTVL.

The chain recombines TRBV6-5 with TRBJ2-7, with TRBD2 identical over 8 bases. The CDR3 contains 14 residues. In germline, CDR1 is MNHEY, CDR2 SVGAGI. V shed 6 bases and J 4 bases; nucleotides not matched to a gene: 8. CDR3 sequence reads: CASREGLGVYEQYF. CDR3 DNA: TGTGCCAGCAGGGAGGGACTAGGGGTTTACGAGCAGTACTTC.

This chain uses TRBV5-1 with TRBJ1-2; D may be TRBD1 (5 bases). The CDR3 totals 15 residues. The V gene's germline CDR1 is SGHRS and CDR2 YFSETQ. Deletions cut 0 bases from V and 8 bases from J, with 17 bases between. The DNA for the CDR3 is TGCGCCAGCAGCTTGGCGGCAGGAGTGGGGCGAGGCTACACCTTC. Amino acids: CASSLAAGVGRGYTF. Combining the CDR3 with reference TRBV5-1 and TRBJ1-2 gives the whole variable domain KAGVTQTPRYLIKTRGQQVTLSCSPISGHRSVSWYQQTPGQGLQFLFEYFSETQRNKGNFPGRFSGRQFSNSRSEMNVSTLELGDSALYLCASSLAAGVGRGYTFGSGTRLTVV.

V usage is TRBV6-1 and J usage is TRBJ1-1; D remains ambiguous. Germline loops: CDR1 MNHNS, CDR2 SASEGT. CDR3 length: 13 residues. Trimming cost V 1 base and J 6 bases, with 9 bases left between them. The CDR3 sequence is CASSEGVVAEAFF. For the CDR3, the DNA is TGTGCCAGCAGTGAAGGGGTTGTCGCTGAAGCTTTCTTT.

V is TRBV4-1 and J is TRBJ1-4; the D is unclear. The CDR3 consists of 17 residues. V lost 4 bases to trimming and J lost 1 base, with 16 bases between them. Germline CDR1 is MGHRA and CDR2 is YSYEKL. Written as DNA, the CDR3 is TGCGCCAGCAGCCGCAAAACGGACGGGAGAACTAATGAAAAACTGTTTTTT. It encodes CASSRKTDGRTNEKLFF.

This clone was detected only a few times. The V and J genes are TRBV7-9 and TRBJ2-1; 8 positions agree with TRBD1. The trim removed 4 bases at V and 0 bases at J, leaving 5 bases unmatched. Germline V CDR1 and CDR2: SEHNR, FQNEAQ (reference sequence). This CDR3 region has 16 residues. CDR3 in DNA: TGTGCCAGCAGCTCAGGGGGCGGTGGCTCCTACAATGAGCAGTTCTTC. Translating gives CASSSGGGGSYNEQFF.